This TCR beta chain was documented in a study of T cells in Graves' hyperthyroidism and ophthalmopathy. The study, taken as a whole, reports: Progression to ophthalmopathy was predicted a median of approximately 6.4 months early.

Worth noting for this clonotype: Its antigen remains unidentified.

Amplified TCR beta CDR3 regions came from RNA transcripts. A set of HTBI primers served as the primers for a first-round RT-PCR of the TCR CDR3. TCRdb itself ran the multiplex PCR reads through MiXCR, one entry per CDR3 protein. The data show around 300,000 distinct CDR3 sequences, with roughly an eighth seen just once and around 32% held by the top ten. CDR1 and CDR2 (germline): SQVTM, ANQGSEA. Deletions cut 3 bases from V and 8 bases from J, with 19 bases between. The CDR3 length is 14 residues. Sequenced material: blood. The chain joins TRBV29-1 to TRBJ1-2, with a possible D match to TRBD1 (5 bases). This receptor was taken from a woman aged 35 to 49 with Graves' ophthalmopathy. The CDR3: CSVETLAGYWGYTF. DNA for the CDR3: TGCAGCGTTGAGACGTTAGCAGGGTATTGGGGCTACACCTTC.